What follows are 6 T cell receptor beta chains derived from one specimen sequenced in a study of beta chain features in type 1 diabetes. Antigens of these TCRs are unknown. Notes on the study in general: Type 1 diabetes patients showed a moderate but significant shortening of TCRB CDR3s in all four CD4+ subsets.

Since all of the isolated RNA was reverse transcribed, expressed TCRB transcripts were what got sequenced. Assay used: immunoSEQ multiplex PCR; TCRdb lists only in-frame clones, some missing. The sample has hundreds of thousands of clones; over 12% are singletons. The sample comprised naive CD4+ T cells from blood. The receptors originated from a man younger than 35 with type 1 diabetes.

V is TRBV11-2 and J is TRBJ2-3; tentatively, D is TRBD1 or TRBD2 (7 bases each). The V gene lost 4 bases and the J gene lost 5 bases, with 19 bases spanning the gap. Per germline, CDR1 SGHAT and CDR2 FQNNGV. There are 16 residues in the CDR3. CDR3 region: CASSSEGAGVGDTQYF. CDR3 nucleotide sequence: TGTGCCAGCAGCTCGGAGGGGGCGGGAGTTGGAGATACGCAGTATTTT.

V gene TRBV11-2 combines with J gene TRBJ2-1, with 13 nucleotides matching TRBD2. This CDR3 spans 18 amino acids. Trimming took 3 bases from V and 0 from J; bases not matched to a gene: 5. In germline, CDR1 is SGHAT, CDR2 FQNNGV. This CDR3 reads CASSLPLAGGSSYNEQFF. The CDR3 coding sequence is TGTGCCAGCAGCTTGCCACTAGCGGGAGGGAGCTCCTACAATGAGCAGTTCTTC.

This clone has only a few counts. The chain carries TRBV9 and TRBJ1-1; 7 bases line up with TRBD1. V shed 4 bases and J 4 bases; nucleotides not matched to a gene: 10. The germline CDR1 and CDR2 sequences are SGDLS and YYNGEE. The CDR3 covers 15 residues. The DNA of the CDR3 is TGTGCCAGCAGCCCCCACACAGGGGTCGGCACTGAAGCTTTCTTT. Protein sequence: CASSPHTGVGTEAFF.

This clone showed up just a few times. The rearrangement uses TRBV5-4 and TRBJ2-3, with no clear D. Germline V gene lookup returns CDR1 SGHNT and CDR2 YYREEE (reference sequence). CDR3 length equals 14 residues. Trimming shortened V by 4 bases and J by 1 base, and 10 bases separated the two germline ends. CDR3 in amino acids: CASSLPDRTDTQYF. The CDR3 nucleotides read TGTGCCAGCAGCCTGCCAGACCGCACAGATACGCAGTATTTT.

This clone occurred a few times. The chain is built from TRBV29-1 and TRBJ1-2, with TRBD1 as a possible D gene (6 bases). V was cut by 7 bases and J by 7 bases, with 16 bases left in between. Germline V gives CDR1 SQVTM, CDR2 ANQGSEA. The CDR3 extends over 12 amino acids. CDR3 amino acids: CSAADRGGGYTF. The CDR3, as DNA: TGCAGCGCTGCGGACAGAGGAGGTGGCTACACCTTC.

In its sample, this clone was seen a few times. The chain employs TRBV4-3 and TRBJ1-2; D ambiguous. This CDR3 is 15 amino acids long. V was clipped by 0 bases and J by 8 bases, with 16 bases between them. The germline V gene has CDR1 LGHNA and CDR2 YSLEER. Written as DNA, the CDR3 is TGCGCCAGCAGCCAAGAACAACGATCCTCCCGGGGCTACACCTTC. Its protein product is CASSQEQRSSRGYTF.